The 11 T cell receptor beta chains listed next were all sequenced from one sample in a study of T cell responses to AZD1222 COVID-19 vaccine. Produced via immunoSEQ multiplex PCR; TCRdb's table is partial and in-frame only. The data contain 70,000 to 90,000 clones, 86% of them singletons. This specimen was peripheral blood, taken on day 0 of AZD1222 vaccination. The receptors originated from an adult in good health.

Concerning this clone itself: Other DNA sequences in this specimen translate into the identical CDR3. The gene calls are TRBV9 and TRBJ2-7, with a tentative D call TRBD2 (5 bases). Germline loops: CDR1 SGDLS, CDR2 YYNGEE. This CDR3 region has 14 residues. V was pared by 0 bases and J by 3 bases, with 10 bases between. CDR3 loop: CASSVGGSGYEQYF. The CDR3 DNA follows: TGTGCCAGCAGCGTAGGAGGGTCCGGCTACGAGCAGTACTTC.

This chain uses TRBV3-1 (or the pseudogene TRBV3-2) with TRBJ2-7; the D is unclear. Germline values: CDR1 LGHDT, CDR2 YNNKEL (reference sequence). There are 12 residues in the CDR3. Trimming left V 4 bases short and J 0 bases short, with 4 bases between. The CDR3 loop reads CASSRASYEQYF. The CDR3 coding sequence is TGTGCCAGCAGCCGGGCCTCCTACGAGCAGTACTTC.

CDR3 bases: TGTGCCAGCAGCACCCGAAGACAGCCCCACACTGAAGCTTTCTTT. As protein: CASSTRRQPHTEAFF. The rearrangement joins TRBV7-2 to TRBJ1-1; tentative D call: TRBD1 (5 bases). This CDR3 spans 15 amino acids. V lost 5 bases to trimming and J lost 3 bases, with 16 bases between them. Looked up from germline, CDR1 is SGHTA and CDR2 is FQGNSA.

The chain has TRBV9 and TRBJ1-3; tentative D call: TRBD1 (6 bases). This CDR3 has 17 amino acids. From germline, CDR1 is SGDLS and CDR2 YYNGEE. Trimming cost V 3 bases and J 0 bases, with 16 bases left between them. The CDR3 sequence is CASSAGGTGNSGNTIYF. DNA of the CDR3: TGTGCCAGCAGCGCCGGGGGCACAGGGAACTCTGGAAACACCATATATTTT.

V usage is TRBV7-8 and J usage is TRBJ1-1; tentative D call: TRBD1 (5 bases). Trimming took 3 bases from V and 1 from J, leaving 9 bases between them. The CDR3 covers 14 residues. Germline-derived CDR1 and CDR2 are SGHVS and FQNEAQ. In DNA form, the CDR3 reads TGTGCCAGCAGCTTCCGCGACAGGAACACTGAAGCTTTCTTT. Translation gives CASSFRDRNTEAFF. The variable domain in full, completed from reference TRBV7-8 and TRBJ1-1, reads GAGVSQSPRYKVAKRGQDVALRCDPISGHVSLFWYQQALGQGPEFLTYFQNEAQLDKSGLPSDRFFAERPEGSVSTLKIQRTQQEDSAVYLCASSFRDRNTEAFFGQGTRLTVV.

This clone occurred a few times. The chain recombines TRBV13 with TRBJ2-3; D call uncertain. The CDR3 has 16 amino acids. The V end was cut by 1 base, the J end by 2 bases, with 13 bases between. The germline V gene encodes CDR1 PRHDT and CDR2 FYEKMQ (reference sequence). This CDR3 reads CASSLAMEYYTDTQYF. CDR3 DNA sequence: TGTGCCAGCAGCTTAGCGATGGAGTATTACACAGATACGCAGTATTTT.

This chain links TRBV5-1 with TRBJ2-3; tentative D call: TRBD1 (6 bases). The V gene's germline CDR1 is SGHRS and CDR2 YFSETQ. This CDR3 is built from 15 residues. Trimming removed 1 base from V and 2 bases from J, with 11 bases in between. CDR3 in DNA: TGCGCCAGCAGCTTGCTAGCAGGGGACACAGATACGCAGTATTTT. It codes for CASSLLAGDTDTQYF. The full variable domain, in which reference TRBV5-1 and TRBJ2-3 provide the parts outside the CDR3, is KAGVTQTPRYLIKTRGQQVTLSCSPISGHRSVSWYQQTPGQGLQFLFEYFSETQRNKGNFPGRFSGRQFSNSRSEMNVSTLELGDSALYLCASSLLAGDTDTQYFGPGTRLTVL.

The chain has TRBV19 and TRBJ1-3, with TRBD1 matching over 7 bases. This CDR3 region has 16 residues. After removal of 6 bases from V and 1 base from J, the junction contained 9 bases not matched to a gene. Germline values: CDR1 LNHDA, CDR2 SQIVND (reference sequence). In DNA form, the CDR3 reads TGTGCCAGTAGGGAACAGGGGACGTTTTCTGGAAACACCATATATTTT. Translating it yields CASREQGTFSGNTIYF.

CDR3 bases: TGTGCCAGCAGCTTAGACAGGGTAAGCACTGAAGCTTTCTTT. Translating it yields CASSLDRVSTEAFF. V is TRBV5-6 and J is TRBJ1-1, with TRBD1 identical over 7 bases. Germline CDR1 and CDR2: SGHDT and YYEEEE. Trimming removed 2 bases from V and 4 bases from J; junction bases left unmatched: 5. This CDR3 region has 14 residues.

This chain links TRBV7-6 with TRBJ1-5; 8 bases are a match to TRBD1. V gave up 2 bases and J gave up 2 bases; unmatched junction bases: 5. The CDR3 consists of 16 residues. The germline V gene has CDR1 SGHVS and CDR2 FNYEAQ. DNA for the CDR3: TGTGCCAGCAGCTTAACGACAGGGGCCGGCAATCAGCCCCAGCATTTT. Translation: CASSLTTGAGNQPQHF.

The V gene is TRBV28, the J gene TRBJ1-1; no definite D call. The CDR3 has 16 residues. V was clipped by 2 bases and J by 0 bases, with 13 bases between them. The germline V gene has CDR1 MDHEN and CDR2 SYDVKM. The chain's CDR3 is CASSLPGFPMNTEAFF. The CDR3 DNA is TGTGCCAGCAGTTTACCAGGATTTCCTATGAACACTGAAGCTTTCTTT.